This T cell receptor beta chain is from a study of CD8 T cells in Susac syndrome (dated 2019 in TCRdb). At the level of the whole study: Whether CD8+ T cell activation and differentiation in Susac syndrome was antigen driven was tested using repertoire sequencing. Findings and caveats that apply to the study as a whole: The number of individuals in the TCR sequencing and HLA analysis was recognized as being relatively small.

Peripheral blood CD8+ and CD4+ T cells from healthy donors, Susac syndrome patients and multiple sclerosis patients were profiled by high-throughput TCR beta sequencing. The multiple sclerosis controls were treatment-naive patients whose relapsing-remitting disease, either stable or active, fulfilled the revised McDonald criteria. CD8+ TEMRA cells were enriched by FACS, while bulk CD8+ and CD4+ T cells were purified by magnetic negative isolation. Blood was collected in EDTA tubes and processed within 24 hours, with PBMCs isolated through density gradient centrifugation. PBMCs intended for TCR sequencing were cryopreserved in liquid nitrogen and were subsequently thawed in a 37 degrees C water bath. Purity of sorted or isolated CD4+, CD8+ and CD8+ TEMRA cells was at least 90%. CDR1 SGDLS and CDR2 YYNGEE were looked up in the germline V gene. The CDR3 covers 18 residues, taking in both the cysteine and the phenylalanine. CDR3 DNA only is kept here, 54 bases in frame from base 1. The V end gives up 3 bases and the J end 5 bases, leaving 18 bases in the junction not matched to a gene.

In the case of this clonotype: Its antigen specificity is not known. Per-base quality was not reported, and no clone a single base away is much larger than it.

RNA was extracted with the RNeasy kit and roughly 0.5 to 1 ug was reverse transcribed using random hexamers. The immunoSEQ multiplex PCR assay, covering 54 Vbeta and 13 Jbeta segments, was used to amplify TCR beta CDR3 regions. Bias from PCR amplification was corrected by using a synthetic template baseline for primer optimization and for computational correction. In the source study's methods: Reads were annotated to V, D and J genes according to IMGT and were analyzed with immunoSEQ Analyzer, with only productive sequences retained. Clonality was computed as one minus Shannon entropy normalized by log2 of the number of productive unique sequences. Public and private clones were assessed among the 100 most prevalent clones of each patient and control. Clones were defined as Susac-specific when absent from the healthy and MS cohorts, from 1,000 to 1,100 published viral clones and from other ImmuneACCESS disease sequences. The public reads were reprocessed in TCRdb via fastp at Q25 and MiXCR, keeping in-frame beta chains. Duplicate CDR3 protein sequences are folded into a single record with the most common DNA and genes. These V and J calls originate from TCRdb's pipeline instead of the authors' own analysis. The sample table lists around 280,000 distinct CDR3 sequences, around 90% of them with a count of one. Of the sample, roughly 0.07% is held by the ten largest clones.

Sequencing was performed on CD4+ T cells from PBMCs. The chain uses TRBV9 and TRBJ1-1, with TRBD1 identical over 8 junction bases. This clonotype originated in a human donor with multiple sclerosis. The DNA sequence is TGTGCCAGCAGCGATAATAAGGACAGGGCCCTCTGGGGAACTGAAGCTTTCTTT. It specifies CASSDNKDRALWGTEAFF.